A single sample gave rise to the 2 T cell receptor beta chains below, sequenced in a study of response to subunit inactivated influenza vaccine. TCRdb reprocessed the RT-PCR reads with MiXCR, giving one entry per CDR3 protein. This sample has approximately 730,000 distinct CDR3 sequences; more than 11% occur once, and the top ten carry around 6.5%. This material consisted of PBMCs from blood, taken 14 to 15 days before vaccination. These receptors were collected from a man aged 50 to 59 who received an inactivated influenza vaccine.

This clonotype was found a few times. The J gene is TRBJ2-5, the V gene TRBV15; D gene uncertain. V dropped 5 bases and J dropped 4 bases, with 11 bases sitting between them. Germline CDR1 and CDR2: LNHNV and YYDKDF (reference sequence). The length of the CDR3 is 13 residues. As DNA, the CDR3 is TGTGCCACCAGCCAGACCCCCCCAGAGACCCAGTACTTC. Translation gives CATSQTPPETQYF. Supplemented by reference TRBV15 and TRBJ2-5, the full variable domain reads DAMVIQNPRYQVTQFGKPVTLSCSQTLNHNVMYWYQQKSSQAPKLLFHYYDKDFNNEADTPDNFQSRRPNTSFCFLDIRSPGLGDTAMYLCATSQTPPETQYFGPGTRLLVL.

J is TRBJ2-5 and V is TRBV29-1; tentative D call: TRBD2 (5 bases). V lost 4 bases to trimming and J lost 4 bases, with 13 bases between them. The length of the CDR3 is 13 residues. Germline V gene lookup returns CDR1 SQVTM and CDR2 ANQGSEA. The CDR3 bases are TGCAGCGTTGGGCGGGCCTTGGGAGAGACCCAGTACTTC. Its protein is CSVGRALGETQYF.